Each of the 20 T cell receptor beta chains below was sequenced from the same sample in a study of beta chain features in type 1 diabetes. Every isolated RNA sample was fully reverse transcribed, so sequencing captured expressed TCRB transcripts. Clones were read by immunoSEQ multiplex PCR, and TCRdb kept only the in-frame ones, dropping some. Among a few hundred thousand clones listed, 10% to 15% were seen once. Sequenced input: naive CD4+ T cells from blood. Every receptor here comes from a man aged 18 to 30 in good health.

The rearrangement joins TRBV11-1 to TRBJ1-1; 9 nucleotides match TRBD1. Germline lookup yields CDR1 SGHAT and CDR2 FQDESV (reference sequence). With V trimmed by 8 bases and J by 1 base, 5 bases remained unmatched. The CDR3 runs to 14 residues. CDR3 DNA sequence: TGTGCCAGCTATGGGACAGGGAGGAACACTGAAGCTTTCTTT. This codes for CASYGTGRNTEAFF. Drawing the rest from reference TRBV11-1 and TRBJ1-1, the complete variable domain is EAEVAQSPRYKITEKSQAVAFWCDPISGHATLYWYRQILGQGPELLVQFQDESVVDDSQLPKDRFSAERLKGVDSTLKIQPAELGDSAMYLCASYGTGRNTEAFFGQGTRLTVV.

This chain connects TRBV7-2 to TRBJ2-3; D perhaps matches TRBD2 (6 bases). This CDR3 is built from 15 residues. V was cut by 1 base and J by 7 bases, with 15 bases left in between. Germline V gene sequence: CDR1 SGHTA, CDR2 FQGNSA. In nucleotides, the CDR3 is TGTGCCAGCAGCTTAGATACCGGGACTCCAAATACGCAGTATTTT. Protein product: CASSLDTGTPNTQYF. Looking up the rest from reference TRBV7-2 and TRBJ2-3 gives the full variable domain: GAGVSQSPSNKVTEKGKDVELRCDPISGHTALYWYRQSLGQGLEFLIYFQGNSAPDKSGLPSDRFSAERTGGSVSTLTIQRTQQEDSAVYLCASSLDTGTPNTQYFGPGTRLTVL.

V is TRBV4-3 and J is TRBJ2-7; 7 bases are shared with TRBD1. This CDR3 has 15 amino acids. The germline CDR1 and CDR2 sequences are LGHNA and YSLEER. The V segment lost 5 bases and the J segment 3 bases; nucleotides outside the gene matches: 10. CDR3 in amino acids: CASSNPGQPIYEQYF. The CDR3 DNA sequence: TGCGCCAGCAGCAATCCGGGACAGCCGATCTACGAGCAGTACTTC.

This clone was detected a few times. The sample has other DNA sequences that encode this CDR3 too. The CDR3 protein is CASSLEGRGYEQYF. CDR3 coding DNA: TGCGCCAGCAGCTTGGAGGGGAGGGGTTACGAGCAGTACTTC. V is TRBV5-1 and J is TRBJ2-7, with 7 bases that match TRBD2. This CDR3 has 14 residues. The germline V gene has CDR1 SGHRS and CDR2 YFSETQ. The V gene end was trimmed by 0 bases and the J gene end by 4 bases; junction bases not matched to a gene: 4.

This clone was observed a few times. V is TRBV9 and J is TRBJ1-5; unclear D gene. There are 16 residues in the CDR3. Trimming removed 0 bases from V and 2 bases from J, with 12 bases in between. The germline V gene has CDR1 SGDLS and CDR2 YYNGEE. CDR3: CASSVGEREGNQPQHF. CDR3 nucleotide sequence: TGTGCCAGCAGCGTAGGAGAGAGGGAAGGCAATCAGCCCCAGCATTTT.

This clone was counted between two and nine times. V is TRBV5-1 and J is TRBJ1-2, with TRBD1 identical over 8 bases. CDR3 size: 14 residues. Germline assignment: CDR1 SGHRS and CDR2 YFSETQ. The ends lost 4 bases at V and 4 bases at J; junction bases unmatched: 6. The CDR3 DNA is TGCGCCAGCAGCGGATTTACAGGGGGCTATGGCTACACCTTC. Translated: CASSGFTGGYGYTF.

The chain employs TRBV25-1 and TRBJ2-3; 12 positions agree with TRBD2. This CDR3 is built from 17 residues. Trimming removed 2 bases from V and 5 bases from J; junction bases left unmatched: 8. In germline, CDR1 is MGHDK, CDR2 SYGVNS. The CDR3 DNA is TGTGCCAGCAGTGAACTAGCGGGGGGGCCTGTCGGAGATACGCAGTATTTT. It is translated as CASSELAGGPVGDTQYF.

The gene calls are TRBV2 and TRBJ2-1, with TRBD2 as a possible D gene (6 bases). Germline CDR1 reads SNHLY; CDR2 reads FYNNEI. This CDR3 region has 14 residues. Trimming removed 6 bases at V and 5 bases at J, with 14 bases between. The CDR3 loop reads CASRRDGRNNEQFF. Written as DNA, the CDR3 is TGTGCCAGCAGGCGGGACGGGAGAAACAATGAGCAGTTCTTC.

The V and J genes are TRBV18 and TRBJ2-3; maybe TRBD2 (6 bases). Trimming took 2 bases from V and 3 from J, leaving 6 bases between them. Looked up from germline, CDR1 is KGHSH and CDR2 is LQKENI. This CDR3 comprises 13 residues. CDR3 loop: CASSPGGTDTQYF. The CDR3 bases are TGTGCCAGCTCACCAGGGGGGACAGATACGCAGTATTTT.

This clone was counted many times. The gene calls are TRBV23-1 and TRBJ2-7, with 7 bases matching TRBD2. TRBV23-1 is reported as an ORF; its role is uncertain. CDR3 length: 14 amino acids. V lost 7 bases and J lost 4; bases outside the gene matches: 10. The CDR3 is CASIRREKRYEQYF. CDR3 in DNA: TGCGCCAGCATCCGGCGGGAGAAGAGGTACGAGCAGTACTTC.

The rearrangement joins TRBV30 to TRBJ1-2; possibly TRBD1 for D (5 bases). V lost 1 base and J lost 2, with 14 bases in between. The CDR3 runs to 15 residues. Per the germline V gene, CDR1 is GTSNPN and CDR2 is SVGIG (reference sequence). As DNA, the CDR3 is TGTGCCTGGAGTGCCGCGCTCCAGGGCAACTATGGCTACACCTTC. Translating gives CAWSAALQGNYGYTF.

This rearrangement joins TRBV2 to TRBJ1-5; possibly TRBD1 for D (5 bases). V gave up 6 bases and J gave up 4 bases, with 10 bases separating them. Germline CDR1 SNHLY, CDR2 FYNNEI. The CDR3 has 13 residues. CDR3 coding DNA: TGTGCCAGCAGGAGGACACTTAATCAGCCCCAGCATTTT. It yields the protein CASRRTLNQPQHF.

This chain joins TRBV5-1 and TRBJ2-3; maybe TRBD2 (6 bases). Trimming shortened V by 4 bases and J by 3 bases, and 15 bases separated the two germline ends. The V gene's germline CDR1 is SGHRS and CDR2 YFSETQ. This CDR3 has 15 residues. CDR3 residues: CASSPGGSATDTQYF. In DNA, the CDR3 is TGCGCCAGCAGCCCCGGGGGTTCGGCAACAGATACGCAGTATTTT.

This clone was found a few times. This chain connects TRBV7-3 to TRBJ2-2; tentatively, D is TRBD1 (6 bases). Trimming stripped 7 bases from V and 5 bases from J, with 17 bases between. Per germline, CDR1 SGHTA and CDR2 FQGTGA. The CDR3 contains 15 residues. CDR3 in amino acids: CASTWGRGRTGELFF. DNA for the CDR3: TGTGCCAGCACCTGGGGCAGGGGACGGACCGGGGAGCTGTTTTTT.

The chain joins TRBV29-1 to TRBJ2-7, with D tentatively TRBD2 (6 bases). V dropped 4 bases and J dropped 5 bases, with 6 bases sitting between them. The germline CDR1 and CDR2 sequences are SQVTM and ANQGSEA. The CDR3 totals 10 residues. CDR3 residues: CSVGEDEQYF. CDR3 bases: TGCAGCGTTGGGGAGGACGAGCAGTACTTC.

This rearrangement joins TRBV6-5 to TRBJ1-5, with D uncertain. V gave up 0 bases and J gave up 7 bases, with 7 bases separating them. CDR1 is MNHEY and CDR2 is SVGAGI in the germline V gene. The length of the CDR3 is 13 residues. The CDR3: CASSYSLQQPQHF. The DNA of the CDR3 is TGTGCCAGCAGTTACTCTCTACAGCAGCCCCAGCATTTT.

This clone was seen more than once but under ten times. This chain joins TRBV28 and TRBJ1-2; D is unclear. Germline V gene lookup returns CDR1 MDHEN and CDR2 SYDVKM. V was trimmed by 8 bases and J by 1 base, leaving 11 bases between them. The CDR3 spans 13 residues. The CDR3 sequence: CASRPTVNYGYTF. Here the CDR3 DNA reads TGTGCCAGCCGCCCTACGGTTAACTATGGCTACACCTTC.

The chain's CDR3 is CASSRDRNEKLFF. Written as DNA, the CDR3 is TGTGCCAGCTCACGGGACAGAAATGAAAAACTGTTTTTT. The rearrangement joins TRBV18 to TRBJ1-4; 7 bases match TRBD1. The J segment lost 5 bases and the V segment lost 4 bases, leaving 1 base of the junction unmatched. The CDR3 is 13 amino acids. From germline, CDR1 is KGHSH and CDR2 LQKENI.

The chain has TRBV27 and TRBJ2-7, with D tentatively TRBD1 (6 bases). The CDR3 is made up of 14 amino acids. Germline V CDR1 and CDR2: MNHEY, SMNVEV (reference sequence). Trimming pared 5 bases from V and 5 bases from J, leaving 16 bases between. The CDR3 loop reads CASSPWAQGNEQYF. CDR3 sequence (DNA): TGTGCCAGCAGTCCATGGGCCCAGGGGAACGAGCAGTACTTC.

J is TRBJ2-3 and V is TRBV6-1; D remains unclear. There are 13 residues in the CDR3. Trimming cost V 4 bases and J 0 bases, with 5 bases left between them. CDR1 is MNHNS and CDR2 is SASEGT in the germline V gene. DNA for the CDR3: TGTGCCAGCAGTGCGTTTAGCACAGATACGCAGTATTTT. It specifies CASSAFSTDTQYF.